Listed below are T cell receptor beta chains from one sample, sequenced in a study of OX40 agonist ivuxolimab in advanced cancers. Here immunoSEQ multiplex PCR was the method, and the copy in TCRdb shows in-frame clones only, minus some. The sample includes some 80,000 clones, about 86% of them seen just once. Material: CD4+ or CD8+ T cells sorted from blood, obtained in a trial of the OX40 agonist ivuxolimab. The source is an adult with an advanced solid tumor such as melanoma, head and neck, liver or kidney cancer. The CDR3 runs from the conserved cysteine through the conserved F or W. Fields, in order: J gene, V gene, D gene, clone size, CDR3 protein, CDR3 DNA. The D gene is left open where the match is weak. Clone size is shown for a subset of rows, as once, few, many or a class of expanded clone.

J gene: TRBJ2-5; V gene: TRBV6-1; D gene: NA; clone size: NA; CDR3 protein: CASTTGAGLETQYF; CDR3 DNA: TGTGCCAGCACGACTGGAGCAGGGCTGGAGACCCAGTACTTC
J gene: TRBJ2-5; V gene: TRBV5-1; D gene: TRBD2; clone size: NA; CDR3 protein: CASSLVGGQETQYF; CDR3 DNA: TGCGCCAGCAGCTTGGTGGGGGGGCAAGAGACCCAGTACTTC
J gene: TRBJ2-5; V gene: TRBV7-9; D gene: NA; clone size: NA; CDR3 protein: CASRRSFRETQYF; CDR3 DNA: TGTGCCAGCAGAAGGAGTTTCCGAGAGACCCAGTACTTC
J gene: TRBJ1-6; V gene: TRBV2; D gene: NA; clone size: NA; CDR3 protein: CASSFRTRVNSPLHF; CDR3 DNA: TGTGCCAGCAGTTTCCGAACCAGGGTTAATTCACCCCTCCACTTT
J gene: TRBJ1-6; V gene: TRBV19; D gene: NA; clone size: NA; CDR3 protein: CATGQSSSYNSPLHF; CDR3 DNA: TGTGCCACCGGACAGTCGAGCTCCTATAATTCACCCCTCCACTTT
J gene: TRBJ2-6; V gene: TRBV6-1; D gene: NA; clone size: NA; CDR3 protein: CASGGSGANVLTF; CDR3 DNA: TGTGCCAGCGGGGGCTCTGGGGCCAACGTCCTGACTTTC
J gene: TRBJ2-3; V gene: TRBV30; D gene: NA; clone size: NA; CDR3 protein: CAWSVPNTDTQYF; CDR3 DNA: TGTGCCTGGAGTGTACCGAACACAGATACGCAGTATTTT
J gene: TRBJ1-1; V gene: TRBV6-5; D gene: NA; clone size: NA; CDR3 protein: CASRYDRTNTEAFF; CDR3 DNA: TGTGCCAGCAGATATGACAGGACGAACACTGAAGCTTTCTTT
J gene: TRBJ2-7; V gene: TRBV19; D gene: TRBD2; clone size: NA; CDR3 protein: CASSSPRTSGGDYEQYF; CDR3 DNA: TGTGCCAGTAGTAGCCCTCGGACTAGCGGGGGGGACTACGAGCAGTACTTC
J gene: TRBJ2-3; V gene: TRBV7-3; D gene: NA; clone size: NA; CDR3 protein: CASSLSGMGDTQYF; CDR3 DNA: TGTGCCAGCAGCTTATCAGGGATGGGGGATACGCAGTATTTT
J gene: TRBJ2-4; V gene: TRBV11-2; D gene: NA; clone size: NA; CDR3 protein: CASSLGTGQWGNIQYF; CDR3 DNA: TGTGCCAGCAGCCTCGGGACGGGGCAGTGGGGAAACATTCAGTACTTC
J gene: TRBJ2-2; V gene: TRBV29-1; D gene: NA; clone size: NA; CDR3 protein: CSVERGTGELFF; CDR3 DNA: TGCAGCGTTGAAAGGGGTACCGGGGAGCTGTTTTTT
J gene: TRBJ2-7; V gene: TRBV30; D gene: NA; clone size: once; CDR3 protein: CAWGRLLYEQYF; CDR3 DNA: TGTGCCTGGGGGAGGCTCCTCTACGAGCAGTACTTC
J gene: TRBJ2-6; V gene: TRBV6-5; D gene: NA; clone size: NA; CDR3 protein: CASSYSGRAANVLTF; CDR3 DNA: TGTGCCAGCAGTTACTCGGGCAGGGCCGCCAACGTCCTGACTTTC
J gene: TRBJ2-1; V gene: TRBV7-6; D gene: TRBD2; clone size: NA; CDR3 protein: CASSPGLAAYNEQFF; CDR3 DNA: TGTGCCAGCAGCCCGGGACTAGCGGCCTACAATGAGCAGTTCTTC
J gene: TRBJ1-3; V gene: TRBV13; D gene: NA; clone size: NA; CDR3 protein: CASSRWGSGNTIYF; CDR3 DNA: TGTGCCAGCAGCCGGTGGGGGTCTGGAAACACCATATATTTT
J gene: TRBJ1-2; V gene: TRBV30; D gene: NA; clone size: once; CDR3 protein: CAWALQANYGYTF; CDR3 DNA: TGTGCCTGGGCCCTACAGGCTAACTATGGCTACACCTTC
J gene: TRBJ1-1; V gene: TRBV4-3; D gene: NA; clone size: medium-sized; CDR3 protein: CASTQNRGSTEAFF; CDR3 DNA: TGCGCCAGCACCCAAAATCGGGGAAGCACTGAAGCTTTCTTT
J gene: TRBJ2-3; V gene: TRBV10-3; D gene: NA; clone size: NA; CDR3 protein: CAISGPGPPVHTQYF; CDR3 DNA: TGTGCCATCAGTGGACCGGGACCCCCTGTGCATACGCAGTATTTT
J gene: TRBJ2-7; V gene: TRBV6-1; D gene: NA; clone size: NA; CDR3 protein: CASNRDGTYEQYF; CDR3 DNA: TGTGCCAGCAACCGGGACGGGACCTACGAGCAGTACTTC
J gene: TRBJ2-3; V gene: TRBV9; D gene: TRBD2; clone size: NA; CDR3 protein: CASSVVSSGGTDTQYF; CDR3 DNA: TGTGCCAGCAGCGTAGTGTCTAGCGGGGGTACAGATACGCAGTATTTT
J gene: TRBJ1-5; V gene: TRBV5-1; D gene: NA; clone size: NA; CDR3 protein: CASGTQGSNQPQHF; CDR3 DNA: TGCGCCAGCGGCACTCAAGGGAGCAATCAGCCCCAGCATTTT
J gene: TRBJ2-5; V gene: TRBV28; D gene: NA; clone size: NA; CDR3 protein: CASSLSGRETQYF; CDR3 DNA: TGTGCCAGCAGTTTATCGGGTCGTGAGACCCAGTACTTC
J gene: TRBJ1-2; V gene: TRBV2; D gene: NA; clone size: once; CDR3 protein: CASTGRVTSYGYTF; CDR3 DNA: TGTGCCAGCACTGGGAGAGTCACGAGTTATGGCTACACCTTC
J gene: TRBJ2-5; V gene: TRBV7-2; D gene: TRBD1; clone size: NA; CDR3 protein: CASSTRQTGAETQYF; CDR3 DNA: TGTGCCAGCAGCACCAGACAGACAGGGGCGGAGACCCAGTACTTC
J gene: TRBJ1-2; V gene: TRBV28; D gene: NA; clone size: NA; CDR3 protein: CASRPRIGGYTF; CDR3 DNA: TGTGCCAGCAGGCCCCGGATCGGTGGCTACACCTTC
J gene: TRBJ2-7; V gene: TRBV6-4; D gene: TRBD1; clone size: NA; CDR3 protein: CASSEPPEGASEQYF; CDR3 DNA: TGTGCCAGCAGTGAGCCCCCCGAGGGGGCGTCCGAGCAGTACTTC
J gene: TRBJ2-4; V gene: TRBV16; D gene: TRBD1; clone size: NA; CDR3 protein: CASSQADRGLFF; CDR3 DNA: TGTGCCAGCAGCCAGGCCGACAGGGGACTGTTTTTC
J gene: TRBJ2-5; V gene: TRBV5-1; D gene: NA; clone size: NA; CDR3 protein: CASSLSGHLQETQYF; CDR3 DNA: TGCGCCAGCAGCTTATCCGGACACCTCCAAGAGACCCAGTACTTC
J gene: TRBJ1-5; V gene: TRBV5-1; D gene: NA; clone size: once; CDR3 protein: CASRMGEDQPQHF; CDR3 DNA: TGCGCCAGCAGGATGGGGGAGGATCAGCCCCAGCATTTT
J gene: TRBJ1-1; V gene: TRBV6-1; D gene: NA; clone size: NA; CDR3 protein: CASSADSWRTEAFF; CDR3 DNA: TGTGCCAGCAGCGCCGACAGTTGGCGCACTGAAGCTTTCTTT
J gene: TRBJ2-3; V gene: TRBV5-1; D gene: NA; clone size: few; CDR3 protein: CASSLVGASTDTQYF; CDR3 DNA: TGCGCCAGCAGCTTGGTCGGGGCTAGCACAGATACGCAGTATTTT
J gene: TRBJ2-2; V gene: TRBV9; D gene: NA; clone size: NA; CDR3 protein: CASSPQGINTGELFF; CDR3 DNA: TGTGCCAGCAGCCCCCAGGGGATCAACACCGGGGAGCTGTTTTTT